This T cell receptor beta chain was documented in a study of OX40 agonist ivuxolimab in advanced cancers. Turning to the overall study: Ivuxolimab was an agonistic, fully human IgG2 monoclonal antibody directed against OX40 (CD134), a costimulatory receptor. Intravenous ivuxolimab was administered to patients every 2 weeks at six dose levels: 0.01, 0.1, 0.3, 1.5, 3 and 10 mg/kg. Among the approximately 50 dose-escalation patients, 19 had hepatocellular carcinoma, about 15 melanoma, 9 renal cell carcinoma and 9 head and neck cancer. A male proportion of roughly 80% and a mean age of roughly 55 years, ranging from about 20 to 85, were recorded for the dose-escalation cohort. Prior anti-PD-1, anti-PD-L1 or anti-CTLA-4 therapy was permitted, and checkpoint inhibitors had been received by roughly 42% of dose-escalation patients. Partial responses occurred in three dose-escalation patients, of whom one had hepatocellular carcinoma and two had cutaneous melanoma. The purpose of peripheral TCRbeta sequencing was to test whether ivuxolimab changed TCR sequence diversity and led to clonal T-cell expansion. The paper reports the monotherapy dose-escalation portion (N ≈ 50 patients) of the phase I ivuxolimab trial.

The germline V gene gives CDR1 as SGDLS and CDR2 as YYNGEE. The V end gives up 0 bases and the J end 0 bases, leaving 5 bases in the junction not matched to a gene. Including the terminal cysteine and phenylalanine, the CDR3 comprises 17 residues. Only the CDR3 DNA is retained, 51 bases long and in frame from the first base. What the study reported, not specific to this receptor: On average, CD8+ T cells showed more expanded clones than CD4+ T cells after ivuxolimab. Clonal expansion of both CD4+ and CD8+ blood T cells was observed from baseline to week 6 at doses 0.1 to 3.0 mg/kg. Low levels of normalized T-cell clonal expansion were also seen in some patients who did not respond. In the 0.1-3.0 mg/kg groups, partial responders were among the patients with the lowest normalized peripheral clonal expansion, particularly in CD8+ T cells. Antigen specificity was not determined for the clonally expanded peripheral T cells.

Comments on this clone: It has no known antigen specificity. Per-base quality was not reported, and no clone a single base away is much larger than it.

Patients with a history of autoimmune disease or receiving systemic immunosuppression were excluded from the trial. In every dose cohort, peripheral blood was drawn for TCR sequencing at baseline, cycle 4 day 1, and cycle 7 day 1. The samples were drawn from a first-in-human, open-label, multicenter phase I dose-escalation trial of ivuxolimab. The trial enrolled adults with locally advanced or metastatic head and neck squamous cell, hepatocellular, melanoma or renal cell carcinoma. Before TCR sequencing, CD4+ T cells and CD8+ T cells were sorted from peripheral blood as separate populations. Genomic DNA was extracted from sorted cells for sequencing of the TCRbeta CDR3 region. The immunoSEQ Assay was used to sequence the TCRbeta CDR3 regions. TCRdb's version of the immuneACCESS table is confined to in-frame rearrangements and falls short of the full clone set. An unresolved V gene accounts for under half of the shortfall where checked; the remainder is of unknown origin. In this sample the table shows tens of thousands of clones, 75% to 90% of which occur a single time. 5.5% to 8% of the sample comes from the top ten.

Rearrangement joined TRBV9 to TRBJ2-2, with 7 bases in between that match TRBD1. The sequence was obtained from an adult with an advanced solid tumor such as melanoma, head and neck, liver or kidney cancer. Sequenced here: CD4+ or CD8+ T cells sorted from blood, sampled in a trial of the OX40 agonist ivuxolimab. For the CDR3, the sequence is CASSVGGGSPNTGELFF. The DNA is as follows: TGTGCCAGCAGCGTAGGAGGGGGCAGTCCGAACACCGGGGAGCTGTTTTTT.